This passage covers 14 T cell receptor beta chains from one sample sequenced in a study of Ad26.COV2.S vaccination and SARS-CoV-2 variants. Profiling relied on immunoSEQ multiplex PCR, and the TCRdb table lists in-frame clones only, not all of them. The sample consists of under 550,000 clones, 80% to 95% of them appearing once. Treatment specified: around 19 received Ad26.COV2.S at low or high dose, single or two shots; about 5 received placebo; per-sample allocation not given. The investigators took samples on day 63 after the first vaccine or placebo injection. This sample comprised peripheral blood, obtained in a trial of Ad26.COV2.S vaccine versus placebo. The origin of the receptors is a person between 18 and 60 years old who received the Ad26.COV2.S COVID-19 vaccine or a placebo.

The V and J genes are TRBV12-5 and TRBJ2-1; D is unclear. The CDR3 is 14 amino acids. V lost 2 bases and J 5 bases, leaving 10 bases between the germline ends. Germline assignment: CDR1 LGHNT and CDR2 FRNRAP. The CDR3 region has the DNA TGTGCTAGTGGTTTGATGGGCAGTCACAATGAGCAGTTCTTC. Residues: CASGLMGSHNEQFF.

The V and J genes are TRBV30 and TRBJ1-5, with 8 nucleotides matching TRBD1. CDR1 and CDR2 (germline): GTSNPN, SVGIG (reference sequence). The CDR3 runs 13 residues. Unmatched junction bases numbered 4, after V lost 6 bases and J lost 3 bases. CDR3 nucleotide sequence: TGTGCCTGCCAGGGGGCCGACAATCAGCCCCAGCATTTT. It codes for CACQGADNQPQHF.

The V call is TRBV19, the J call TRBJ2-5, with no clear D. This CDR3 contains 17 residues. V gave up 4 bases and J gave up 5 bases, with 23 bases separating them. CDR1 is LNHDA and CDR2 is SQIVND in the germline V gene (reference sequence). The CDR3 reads CASSTPPGALGWETQYF. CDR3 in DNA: TGTGCCAGTAGTACCCCCCCGGGTGCGCTGGGATGGGAGACCCAGTACTTC.

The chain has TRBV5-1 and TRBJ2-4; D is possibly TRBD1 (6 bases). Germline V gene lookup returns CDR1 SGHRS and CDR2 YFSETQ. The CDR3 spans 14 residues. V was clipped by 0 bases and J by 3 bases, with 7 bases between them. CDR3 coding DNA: TGCGCCAGCAGCTTGGGACAGGACAAAAACATTCAGTACTTC. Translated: CASSLGQDKNIQYF.

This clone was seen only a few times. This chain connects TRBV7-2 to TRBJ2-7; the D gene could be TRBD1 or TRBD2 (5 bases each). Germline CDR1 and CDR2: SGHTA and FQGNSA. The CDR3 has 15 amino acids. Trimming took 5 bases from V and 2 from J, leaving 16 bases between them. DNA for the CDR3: TGTGCCAGCAGCATCATGGGGACCGAGACCTACGAGCAGTACTTC. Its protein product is CASSIMGTETYEQYF. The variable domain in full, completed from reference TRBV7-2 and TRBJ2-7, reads GAGVSQSPSNKVTEKGKDVELRCDPISGHTALYWYRQSLGQGLEFLIYFQGNSAPDKSGLPSDRFSAERTGGSVSTLTIQRTQQEDSAVYLCASSIMGTETYEQYFGPGTRLTVT.

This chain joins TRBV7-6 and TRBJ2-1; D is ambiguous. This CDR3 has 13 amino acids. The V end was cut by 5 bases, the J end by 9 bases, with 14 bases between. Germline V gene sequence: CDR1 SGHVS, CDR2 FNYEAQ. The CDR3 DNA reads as TGTGCCAGCAGCCCGGAGTCTTCTATTGAGCAGTTCTTC. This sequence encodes CASSPESSIEQFF.

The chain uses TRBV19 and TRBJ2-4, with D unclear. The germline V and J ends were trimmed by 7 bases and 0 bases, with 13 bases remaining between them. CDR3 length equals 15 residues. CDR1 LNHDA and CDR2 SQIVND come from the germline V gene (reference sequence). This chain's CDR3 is CASMGRLVAKNIQYF. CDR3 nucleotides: TGTGCCAGTATGGGAAGGTTGGTAGCCAAAAACATTCAGTACTTC. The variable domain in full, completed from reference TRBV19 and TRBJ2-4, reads DGGITQSPKYLFRKEGQNVTLSCEQNLNHDAMYWYRQDPGQGLRLIYYSQIVNDFQKGDIAEGYSVSREKKESFPLTVTSAQKNPTAFYLCASMGRLVAKNIQYFGAGTRLSVL.

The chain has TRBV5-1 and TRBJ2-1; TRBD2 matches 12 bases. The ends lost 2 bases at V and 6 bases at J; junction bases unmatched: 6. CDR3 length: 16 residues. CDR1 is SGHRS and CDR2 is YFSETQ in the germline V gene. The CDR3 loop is CASSLLLAGGGNEQFF. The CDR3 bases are TGCGCCAGCAGCTTACTACTAGCGGGAGGAGGCAATGAGCAGTTCTTC.

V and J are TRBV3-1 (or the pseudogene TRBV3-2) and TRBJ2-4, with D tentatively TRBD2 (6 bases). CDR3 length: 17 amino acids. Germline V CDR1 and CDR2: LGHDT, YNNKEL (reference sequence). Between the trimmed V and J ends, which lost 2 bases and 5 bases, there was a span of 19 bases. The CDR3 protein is CASSQCLDYTDENIQYF. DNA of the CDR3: TGTGCCAGCAGCCAATGTTTGGACTACACTGACGAAAACATTCAGTACTTC.

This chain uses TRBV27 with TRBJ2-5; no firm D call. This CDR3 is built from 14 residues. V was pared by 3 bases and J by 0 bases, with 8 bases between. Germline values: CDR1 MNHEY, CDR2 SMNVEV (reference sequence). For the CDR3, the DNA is TGTGCCAGCAGTTTCGCAGACAACCAAGAGACCCAGTACTTC. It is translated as CASSFADNQETQYF.

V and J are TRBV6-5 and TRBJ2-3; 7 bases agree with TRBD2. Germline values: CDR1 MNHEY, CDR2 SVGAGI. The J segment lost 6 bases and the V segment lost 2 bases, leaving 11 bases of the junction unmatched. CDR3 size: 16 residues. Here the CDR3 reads CASSYRGSIREDTQYF. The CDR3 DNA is TGTGCCAGCAGTTACCGCGGGAGCATCAGGGAGGATACGCAGTATTTT.

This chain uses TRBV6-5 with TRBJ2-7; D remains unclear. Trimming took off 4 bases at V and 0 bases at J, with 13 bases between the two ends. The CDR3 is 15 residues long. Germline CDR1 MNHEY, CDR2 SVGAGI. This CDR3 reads CASSLNQWFSYEQYF. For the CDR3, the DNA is TGTGCCAGCAGTTTAAACCAGTGGTTCTCCTACGAGCAGTACTTC.

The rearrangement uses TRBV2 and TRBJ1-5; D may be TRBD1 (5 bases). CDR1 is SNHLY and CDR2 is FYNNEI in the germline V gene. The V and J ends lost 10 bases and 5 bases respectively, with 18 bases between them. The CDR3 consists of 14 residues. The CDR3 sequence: CATHRLQGDQPQHF. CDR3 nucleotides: TGTGCCACCCACAGGCTCCAAGGGGATCAGCCCCAGCATTTT.

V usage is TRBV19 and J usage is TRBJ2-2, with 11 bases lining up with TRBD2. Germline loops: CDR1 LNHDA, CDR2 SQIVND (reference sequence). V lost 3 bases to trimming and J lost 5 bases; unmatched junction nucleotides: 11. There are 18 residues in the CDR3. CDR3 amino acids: CASSIGTSGDKGTGELFF. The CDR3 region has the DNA TGTGCCAGTAGTATCGGGACTAGCGGAGATAAGGGGACCGGGGAGCTGTTTTTT.